This T cell receptor beta chain derives from a study of T cell repertoires in cytomegalovirus infection. Study-level information: Recently described HLA-C-restricted plus well-studied HLA-B-restricted CMV epitopes were used. Through public TCR beta signatures, both CMV infection and matching HLA type were indicated.

Overall study results and limits: Across the ex vivo response, the dominant clonotypes were HLA-C-restricted CMV-specific TCR beta clonotypes. Summed frequency of shared TCR beta families picked out CMV carriers who also had the relevant HLA.

TCRdb redid the calling of the reads with MiXCR, one entry per CDR3 protein. The table has roughly 730,000 distinct CDR3 sequences, around a third seen once. This clonotype was seen more than once but under ten times. The antigen is not known. V was cut by 2 bases and J by 6 bases, with 13 bases left in between. The CDR3 is 14 residues long. Germline CDR1 reads LGHNT; CDR2 reads FRNRAP. Material: cultured PBMCs, obtained from culture after CMV antigen stimulation. The chain joins TRBV12-5 to TRBJ1-2; possible D gene TRBD1, 5 bases. This receptor was taken from a human donor in good health (CMV status not recorded). Some clones in this sample may be carry-over from other donors' samples. CDR3 sequence: CASGLWGSADGYTF. The CDR3 nucleotides read TGTGCTAGTGGTTTGTGGGGCAGCGCGGATGGCTACACCTTC.